Shown below are 21 T cell receptor beta chains from a single sample sequenced in a study of human T cells and chemical hapten exposure. TCRdb re-called the 5' RACE reads with MiXCR, one entry per CDR3 protein. Here the sample spans 81,000 or so distinct CDR3 sequences, more than 7% being singletons. Total RNA extraction was carried out from unfractionated whole blood. The receptors were sampled from a male donor in good health.

This clonotype has just a few counts. The chain employs TRBV5-1 and TRBJ2-5; TRBD2 is a possible D gene (6 bases). Trimming removed 6 bases from V and 2 bases from J, with 17 bases in between. Germline CDR1 and CDR2: SGHRS and YFSETQ. CDR3 length: 15 amino acids. The CDR3 nucleotides read TGCGCCAGCACCCGGAGGGCGGAAACGCAAGAGACCCAGTACTTC. This sequence encodes CASTRRAETQETQYF. Complete variable domain (other parts from reference TRBV5-1 and TRBJ2-5): KAGVTQTPRYLIKTRGQQVTLSCSPISGHRSVSWYQQTPGQGLQFLFEYFSETQRNKGNFPGRFSGRQFSNSRSEMNVSTLELGDSALYLCASTRRAETQETQYFGPGTRLLVL.

This clonotype was observed a handful of times. The chain's CDR3 is CASSYDGINEKLFF. The CDR3 DNA reads TGTGCCAGCAGTTACGACGGAATTAATGAAAAACTGTTTTTT. The rearrangement uses TRBV6-5 and TRBJ1-4; D is undetermined. The germline gives CDR1 MNHEY, CDR2 SVGAGI. The CDR3 is made up of 14 amino acids. V was cut by 2 bases and J by 4 bases, with 8 bases left in between.

This clonotype was detected many times. V gene TRBV7-3 combines with J gene TRBJ2-3; possibly TRBD1 for D (5 bases). Germline loops: CDR1 SGHTA, CDR2 FQGTGA. Trimming cost V 2 bases and J 2 bases, with 8 bases left between them. The CDR3 has 14 amino acids. In nucleotides, the CDR3 is TGTGCCAGCAGCTTACAGGGTATCACAGATACGCAGTATTTT. Translated: CASSLQGITDTQYF.

This sequence joins TRBV5-1 and TRBJ2-7; 7 bases agree with TRBD1. CDR3 size: 13 residues. The germline CDR1 and CDR2 sequences are SGHRS and YFSETQ. Trimming took 4 bases from V and 2 from J; bases not matched to a gene: 3. As DNA, the CDR3 is TGCGCCAGCAGCCGGGACAGCACCTACGAGCAGTACTTC. Translation: CASSRDSTYEQYF.

This chain connects TRBV12-3 or TRBV12-4 to TRBJ2-5; 7 positions match TRBD2. V shed 5 bases and J 4 bases; nucleotides not matched to a gene: 13. CDR3 length equals 16 residues. In nucleotides, the CDR3 is TGTGCCAGCAGTCTACTTTCGGCGGGAGTAGGAGAGACCCAGTACTTC. Its protein is CASSLLSAGVGETQYF.

The chain carries TRBV6-1 and TRBJ2-7; 11 bases line up with TRBD2. CDR1 and CDR2 (germline): MNHNS, SASEGT. The ends lost 0 bases at V and 1 base at J; junction bases unmatched: 2. The CDR3 has 16 amino acids. CDR3 region: CASSEAGTSGSYEQYF. The CDR3 DNA is TGTGCCAGCAGTGAAGCCGGGACTAGCGGTTCCTACGAGCAGTACTTC.

This clonotype has ten or more counts. The CDR3 DNA reads TGTGCCAGCAGCCAAGACACTGGCACAGATACGCAGTATTTT. Residues: CASSQDTGTDTQYF. The rearrangement links TRBV14 to TRBJ2-3, with no clear D. The germline V gene has CDR1 SGHDN and CDR2 FVKESK. V lost 0 bases to trimming and J lost 1 base, with 5 bases between them. The length of the CDR3 is 14 residues.

This clonotype was seen repeatedly, ten times or more. This chain joins TRBV6-5 and TRBJ1-1; a weak D match, TRBD1 (6 bases). V shed 0 bases and J shed 3 bases, with 17 bases lying between them. Per germline, CDR1 MNHEY and CDR2 SVGAGI. The CDR3 consists of 17 residues. CDR3 DNA: TGTGCCAGCAGTTACTCCACGTGGAACAGGGTCGACACTGAAGCTTTCTTT. Protein: CASSYSTWNRVDTEAFF.

This clonotype was seen at least ten times. This rearrangement joins TRBV28 to TRBJ2-7; TRBD2 agrees at 8 bases. J was trimmed by 2 bases and V by 8 bases; bases with no gene match: 11. CDR3 length: 15 amino acids. Germline V gene sequence: CDR1 MDHEN, CDR2 SYDVKM. CDR3 coding DNA: TGTGCCAGCGAGTCCCATGCGGGGGGCCCCTACGAGCAGTACTTC. This encodes CASESHAGGPYEQYF.

In this sample, this clonotype turned up a few times. This chain uses TRBV12-3 or TRBV12-4 with TRBJ2-7; D is possibly TRBD1 (6 bases). V lost 6 bases to trimming and J lost 4 bases, with 22 bases between them. This CDR3 has 16 residues. CDR3 protein: CASSQHEQGRRYEQYF. The CDR3 coding sequence is TGTGCCAGCAGCCAACATGAACAGGGACGGCGATACGAGCAGTACTTC.

The V and J genes are TRBV4-2 and TRBJ2-7, with a tentative D call TRBD2 (5 bases). Germline CDR1 reads LGHNA; CDR2 reads YNFKEQ. Trimming removed 1 base from V and 5 bases from J, with 18 bases in between. The CDR3 covers 16 residues. DNA for the CDR3: TGTGCCAGCAGCCAAGGCCTAGCTGGATTAGACAACGAGCAGTACTTC. This gives the protein CASSQGLAGLDNEQYF.

This clonotype occurred many times. The rearrangement uses TRBV7-2 and TRBJ2-2, with D possibly being TRBD1 (6 bases). Germline lookup yields CDR1 SGHTA and CDR2 FQGNSA. The CDR3 contains 15 residues. The ends were cut back, 5 bases at V and 5 bases at J, with 15 bases in the middle. The CDR3 protein is CASSAPGTRTGELFF. CDR3 DNA sequence: TGTGCCAGCAGCGCTCCCGGGACAAGGACCGGGGAGCTGTTTTTT.

This clonotype occurred many times. The chain employs TRBV4-2 and TRBJ1-1, with D possibly being TRBD1 (6 bases). Between the trimmed V and J ends, which lost 1 base and 1 base, there was a span of 16 bases. Germline V gives CDR1 LGHNA, CDR2 YNFKEQ. CDR3 size: 17 residues. CDR3 nucleotides: TGTGCCAGCAGCCAAGTTATATCAGGGGCGCAGAACACTGAAGCTTTCTTT. Residues: CASSQVISGAQNTEAFF.

This clonotype was observed a few times. The genes are TRBV18 and TRBJ2-1; D might be TRBD1 (6 bases). V was clipped by 3 bases and J by 3 bases, with 12 bases between them. The germline gives CDR1 KGHSH, CDR2 LQKENI. This CDR3 region has 15 residues. The CDR3 bases are TGTGCCAGCTCACCCGGAACAGGGAACTACAATGAGCAGTTCTTC. It specifies CASSPGTGNYNEQFF.

This clonotype was detected a few times. J is TRBJ2-5 and V is TRBV6-2 or TRBV6-3; D might be TRBD2 (5 bases). Germline CDR1 reads MNHEY; CDR2 reads SVGEGT. V lost 5 bases to trimming and J lost 5 bases, with 9 bases between them. The CDR3 is 12 amino acids. The DNA of the CDR3 is TGTGCCAGCAGTGGACTCCGGGAGACCCAGTACTTC. Encoded protein: CASSGLRETQYF.

The chain uses TRBV5-1 and TRBJ1-2, with 12 bases that match TRBD1. The CDR3 runs to 16 residues. The J segment lost 4 bases and the V segment lost 4 bases, leaving 8 bases of the junction unmatched. CDR1 is SGHRS and CDR2 is YFSETQ in the germline V gene. This chain's CDR3 is CASSMTGTGGLYGYTF. In nucleotides, the CDR3 is TGCGCCAGCAGCATGACCGGGACAGGGGGCCTCTATGGCTACACCTTC.

This clonotype came up a few times. V is TRBV2 and J is TRBJ2-3; 7 bases are a match to TRBD2. This CDR3 comprises 15 residues. After removal of 8 bases from V and 3 bases from J, the junction contained 11 bases not matched to a gene. Germline V gene sequence: CDR1 SNHLY, CDR2 FYNNEI. The CDR3 here is CASPVTGGRTDTQYF. The DNA of the CDR3 is TGTGCCAGCCCAGTAACGGGAGGTCGGACAGATACGCAGTATTTT.

The V gene is TRBV2, the J gene TRBJ1-6; D is undetermined. With 6 bases removed from V and 12 bases from J, the gap between germline ends came to 15 bases. This CDR3 comprises 13 residues. Germline-derived CDR1 and CDR2 are SNHLY and FYNNEI. CDR3 nucleotides: TGTGCCAGCAGGTCGGACGAACGATTACCCCTCCACTTT. It codes for CASRSDERLPLHF.

This rearrangement joins TRBV5-1 to TRBJ1-1, with 8 bases fitting TRBD1. The germline V gene has CDR1 SGHRS and CDR2 YFSETQ. This CDR3 has 14 amino acids. V gave up 5 bases and J gave up 5 bases; unmatched junction bases: 8. The CDR3 protein is CASSLTTGGTEAFF. For the CDR3, the DNA is TGCGCCAGCAGTCTGACAACAGGGGGAACTGAAGCTTTCTTT. Looking up the rest from reference TRBV5-1 and TRBJ1-1 gives the full variable domain: KAGVTQTPRYLIKTRGQQVTLSCSPISGHRSVSWYQQTPGQGLQFLFEYFSETQRNKGNFPGRFSGRQFSNSRSEMNVSTLELGDSALYLCASSLTTGGTEAFFGQGTRLTVV.

This clonotype was seen a few times. The chain recombines TRBV27 with TRBJ2-3; 8 positions agree with TRBD2. The CDR3 is 14 amino acids. CDR1 is MNHEY and CDR2 is SMNVEV in the germline V gene (reference sequence). Trimming at V came to 5 bases and at J to 5 bases, leaving 6 bases not matched to a gene. As DNA, the CDR3 is TGTGCCAGCAGTACTGGGACTAGTTTAGATACGCAGTATTTT. It specifies CASSTGTSLDTQYF.

With regard to this clonotype: An end of the junction does not agree with germline; a read error may underlie this. The rearrangement joins TRBV2 to TRBJ2-4, with D tentatively TRBD1 (5 bases). CDR1 and CDR2 (germline): SNHLY, FYNNEI. This CDR3 spans 13 amino acids. DNA for the CDR3: TGTGCCAGCATTCAAGACAGCGAAAACATTCATTACTTC. This sequence encodes CASIQDSENIHYF.